This T cell receptor (beta chain) was sequenced during a study of shared clonotypes between healthy human individuals. Study context: The cohort had two women and a few men, ages 18 to 49. Study-wide points: In this cohort, only blood was sampled, and tissue repertoires likely differ. The four-donor shared clonotypes exceeded non-shared clonotypes in generation probability, with non-shared ones scoring lower.

The germline CDR1 and CDR2 sequences are SGHRS and YFSETQ. CDR3 size: 15 residues. The V and J ends lost 3 bases and 5 bases respectively, with 18 bases between them. Data came from immunoSEQ multiplex PCR; TCRdb stores just in-frame clones and leaves some out. The table lists approximately 530,000 clones, about 96% of them singletons, with around 0.066% in the top ten. About this clone: Antigen: not known.

The chain is built from TRBV5-1 and TRBJ2-7; TRBD1 might be the D (5 bases). Source material: naive CD4+ T cells sorted from blood. Subset meaning: CD45RA+ positively selected. The sequence came from a woman in her twenties or thirties in good health. The CDR3 coding sequence is TGCGCCAGCAGCTCTGGTCAGGGTAGTAACCACGAGCAGTACTTC. Translation gives CASSSGQGSNHEQYF.